This entry describes one T cell receptor beta chain. The sample belongs to a study of blood T cell repertoires in COVID-19. Generated by immunoSEQ multiplex PCR, the TCRdb table keeps only in-frame clones and is missing some. The sample lists 300,000 to 350,000 clones; 83% were seen once. The sequence derives from a man younger than 40 with active or convalescent COVID-19. Sequencing was carried out using peripheral blood.

CDR3 in amino acids: CASSQGRTGGSLVYGYTF. CDR3 bases: TGCGCCAGCAGCCAAGGGCGGACAGGGGGCAGCCTAGTCTATGGCTACACCTTC. The chain is built from TRBV4-3 and TRBJ1-2; 11 positions agree with TRBD1. Losses at the gene ends were 1 base for V and 4 bases for J; bases not matched to a gene: 11. CDR1 and CDR2 from the germline V gene are LGHNA and YSLEER. The CDR3 is 18 residues long.